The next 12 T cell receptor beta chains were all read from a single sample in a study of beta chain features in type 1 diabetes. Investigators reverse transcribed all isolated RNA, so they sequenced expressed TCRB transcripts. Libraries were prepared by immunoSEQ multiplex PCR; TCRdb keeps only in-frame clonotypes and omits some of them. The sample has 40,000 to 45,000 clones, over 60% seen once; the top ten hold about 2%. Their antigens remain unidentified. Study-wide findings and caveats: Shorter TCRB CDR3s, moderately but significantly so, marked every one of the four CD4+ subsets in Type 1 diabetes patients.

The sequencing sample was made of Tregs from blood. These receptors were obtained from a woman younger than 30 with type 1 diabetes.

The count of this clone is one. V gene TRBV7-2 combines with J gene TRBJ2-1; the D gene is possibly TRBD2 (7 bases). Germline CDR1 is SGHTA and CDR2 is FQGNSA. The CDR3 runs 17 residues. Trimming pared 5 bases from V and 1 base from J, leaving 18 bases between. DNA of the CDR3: TGTGCCAGCAGCCCCAGGAGGGGGGGTTGGTCCTACAATGAGCAGTTCTTC. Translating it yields CASSPRRGGWSYNEQFF.

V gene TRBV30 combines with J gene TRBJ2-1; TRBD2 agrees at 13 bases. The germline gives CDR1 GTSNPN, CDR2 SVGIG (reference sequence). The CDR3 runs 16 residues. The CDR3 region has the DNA TGTGCGGCTCGACGGACTAGCGGGAGCTCCTACAATGAGCAGTTCTTC. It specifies CAARRTSGSSYNEQFF.

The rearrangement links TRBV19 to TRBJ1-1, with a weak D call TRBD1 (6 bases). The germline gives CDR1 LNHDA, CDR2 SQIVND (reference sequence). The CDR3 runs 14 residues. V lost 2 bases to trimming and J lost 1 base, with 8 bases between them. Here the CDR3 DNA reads TGTGCCAGTAGTATAATACAGGGGAACACTGAAGCTTTCTTT. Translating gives CASSIIQGNTEAFF.

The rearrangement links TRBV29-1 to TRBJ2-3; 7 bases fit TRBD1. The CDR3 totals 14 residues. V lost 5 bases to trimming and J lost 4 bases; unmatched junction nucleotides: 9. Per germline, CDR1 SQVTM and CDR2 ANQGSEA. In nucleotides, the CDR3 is TGCAGCGTTCTCCCCATGACAGGGCCAGATACGCAGTATTTT. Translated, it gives CSVLPMTGPDTQYF.

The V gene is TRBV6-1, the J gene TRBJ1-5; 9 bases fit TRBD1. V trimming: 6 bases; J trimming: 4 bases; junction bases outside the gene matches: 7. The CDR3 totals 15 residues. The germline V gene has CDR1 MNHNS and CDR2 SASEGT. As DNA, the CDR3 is TGTGCCAGCAGACGACAGGGGGTAAGGAATCAGCCCCAGCATTTT. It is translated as CASRRQGVRNQPQHF.

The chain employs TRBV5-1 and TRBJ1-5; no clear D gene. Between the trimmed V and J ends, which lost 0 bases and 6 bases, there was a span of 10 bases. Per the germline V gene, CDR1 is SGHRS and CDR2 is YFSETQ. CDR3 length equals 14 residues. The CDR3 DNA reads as TGCGCCAGCAGCTTGGGGCCTCTCTCTCAGCCCCAGCATTTT. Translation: CASSLGPLSQPQHF.

The CDR3 spells CASSAPRTDTEAFF. CDR3 DNA sequence: TGTGCCAGCAGTGCTCCCCGGACAGACACTGAAGCTTTCTTT. J is TRBJ1-1 and V is TRBV25-1; a possible D gene is TRBD1 (6 bases). This CDR3 spans 14 amino acids. Between the trimmed V and J ends, which lost 4 bases and 3 bases, there was a span of 12 bases. Germline assignment: CDR1 MGHDK and CDR2 SYGVNS.

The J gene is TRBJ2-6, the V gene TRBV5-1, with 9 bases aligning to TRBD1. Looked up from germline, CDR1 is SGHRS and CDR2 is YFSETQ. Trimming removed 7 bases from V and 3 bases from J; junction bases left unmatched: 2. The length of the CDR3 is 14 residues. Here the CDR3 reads CASGTGSGANVLTF. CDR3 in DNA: TGCGCCAGCGGGACAGGGAGTGGGGCCAACGTCCTGACTTTC.

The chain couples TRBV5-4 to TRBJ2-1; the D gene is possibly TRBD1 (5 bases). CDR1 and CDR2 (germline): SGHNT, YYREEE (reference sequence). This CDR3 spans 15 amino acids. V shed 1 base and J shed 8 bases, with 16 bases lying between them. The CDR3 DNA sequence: TGTGCCAGCAGCTTGAGTCGGCAGGGATTCCATGAGCAGTTCTTC. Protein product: CASSLSRQGFHEQFF.

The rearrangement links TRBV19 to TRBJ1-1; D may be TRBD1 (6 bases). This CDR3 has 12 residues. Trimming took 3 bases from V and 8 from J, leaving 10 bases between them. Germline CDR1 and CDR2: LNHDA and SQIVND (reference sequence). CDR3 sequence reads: CASSMVTGEAFF. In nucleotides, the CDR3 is TGTGCCAGTAGTATGGTGACAGGAGAAGCTTTCTTT.

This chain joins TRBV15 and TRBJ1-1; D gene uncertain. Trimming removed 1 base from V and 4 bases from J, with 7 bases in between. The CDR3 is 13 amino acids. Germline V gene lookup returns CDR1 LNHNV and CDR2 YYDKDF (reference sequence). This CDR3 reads CATSRGGATEAFF. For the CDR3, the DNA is TGTGCCACCAGCAGAGGGGGAGCCACTGAAGCTTTCTTT.

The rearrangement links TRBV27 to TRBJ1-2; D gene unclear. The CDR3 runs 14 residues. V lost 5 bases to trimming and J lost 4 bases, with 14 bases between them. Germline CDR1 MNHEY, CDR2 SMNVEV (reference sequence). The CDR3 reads CASSLFRITYGYTF. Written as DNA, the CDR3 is TGTGCCAGCAGTCTATTCAGGATCACCTATGGCTACACCTTC.